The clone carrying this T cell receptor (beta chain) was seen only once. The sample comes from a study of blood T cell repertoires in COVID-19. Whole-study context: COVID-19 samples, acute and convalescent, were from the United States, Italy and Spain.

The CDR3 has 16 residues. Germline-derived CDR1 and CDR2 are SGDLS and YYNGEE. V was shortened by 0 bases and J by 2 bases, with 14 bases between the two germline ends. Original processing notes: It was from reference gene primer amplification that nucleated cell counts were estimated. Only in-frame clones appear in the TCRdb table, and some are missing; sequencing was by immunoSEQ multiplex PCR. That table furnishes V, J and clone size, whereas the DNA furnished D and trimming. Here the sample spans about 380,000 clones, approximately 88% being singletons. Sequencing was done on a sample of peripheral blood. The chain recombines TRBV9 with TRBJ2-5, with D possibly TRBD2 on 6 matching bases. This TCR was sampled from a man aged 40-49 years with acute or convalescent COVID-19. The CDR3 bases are TGTGCCAGCAGCGTAGGGGGTAGCGGAATACAAGAGACCCAGTACTTC. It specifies CASSVGGSGIQETQYF. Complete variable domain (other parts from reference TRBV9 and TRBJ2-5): DSGVTQTPKHLITATGQRVTLRCSPRSGDLSVYWYQQSLDQGLQFLIQYYNGEERAKGNILERFSAQQFPDLHSELNLSSLELGDSALYFCASSVGGSGIQETQYFGPGTRLLVL.